This entry lists 15 T cell receptor beta chains sequenced from one sample in a study of blood T cell repertoires in COVID-19. Only in-frame clones appear in the TCRdb table, and some are missing; sequencing was by immunoSEQ multiplex PCR. Found here are tens of thousands of clones, roughly 90% of them singletons; the top ten hold roughly 7.9%. The specimen was peripheral blood. Every receptor here comes from a man aged 60 to 69 with COVID-19, enrolled during active disease.

This clone came up once. CDR3 in DNA: TGCAGCGTTGGGCTAGCCGGGACAGATACGCAGTATTTT. Encoded protein: CSVGLAGTDTQYF. The V and J genes are TRBV29-1 and TRBJ2-3; the D gene is possibly TRBD2 (5 bases). Per the germline V gene, CDR1 is SQVTM and CDR2 is ANQGSEA. The CDR3 sequence is 13 residues long. Trimming removed 4 bases from V and 3 bases from J, with 11 bases in between.

The gene calls are TRBV7-8 and TRBJ2-2, with 11 nucleotides matching TRBD2. The ends lost 1 base at V and 4 bases at J; junction bases unmatched: 11. CDR3 length: 19 residues. Germline CDR1 SGHVS, CDR2 FQNEAQ. The CDR3 DNA reads TGTGCCAGCAGCTTAGGTTTGATCGTAGCGGGAGGGTCCACCGGGGAGCTGTTTTTT. It yields the protein CASSLGLIVAGGSTGELFF.

This chain joins TRBV3-1 (or the pseudogene TRBV3-2) and TRBJ1-2; 7 nucleotides agree with TRBD1. The CDR3 loop spans 16 amino acids. After removal of 1 base from V and 4 bases from J, the junction contained 9 bases not matched to a gene. Germline CDR1 LGHDT, CDR2 YNNKEL (reference sequence). In DNA, the CDR3 is TGTGCCAGCAGCCAAGGCGAGGGGGCGCGTGGCTATGGCTACACCTTC. Translating gives CASSQGEGARGYGYTF.

The J gene is TRBJ2-2, the V gene TRBV9; D is unclear. Per the germline V gene, CDR1 is SGDLS and CDR2 is YYNGEE. Trimming took 6 bases from V and 8 from J, leaving 17 bases between them. The CDR3 has 14 amino acids. CDR3 nucleotide sequence: TGTGCCAGCAAAGAACGAACGGGTCCGGGGGAGCTGTTTTTT. Translation gives CASKERTGPGELFF.

V and J are TRBV11-3 and TRBJ2-3, with no clear D. This CDR3 spans 13 amino acids. CDR1 and CDR2 (germline): SGHNT, YENEEA. Trimming pared 5 bases from V and 5 bases from J, leaving 11 bases between. CDR3 in DNA: TGTGCCAGCAGCCGTCCTCCGGGAGATACGCAGTATTTT. This codes for CASSRPPGDTQYF.

The chain joins TRBV7-3 to TRBJ1-6; possible D gene TRBD1, 5 bases. V was clipped by 1 base and J by 9 bases, with 13 bases between them. Germline V gene sequence: CDR1 SGHTA, CDR2 FQGTGA. The CDR3 runs 15 residues. The CDR3 region is CASSLIGAEGSPLHF. Here the CDR3 DNA reads TGTGCCAGCAGCTTAATAGGGGCGGAAGGTTCACCCCTCCACTTT. Based on the CDR3 plus reference TRBV7-3 and TRBJ1-6, the full variable domain is GAGVSQTPSNKVTEKGKYVELRCDPISGHTALYWYRQSLGQGPEFLIYFQGTGAADDSGLPNDRFFAVRPEGSVSTLKIQRTERGDSAVYLCASSLIGAEGSPLHFGNGTRLTVT.

The chain has TRBV4-3 and TRBJ1-1; 7 bases agree with TRBD1. The V gene end was trimmed by 5 bases and the J gene end by 2 bases; junction bases not matched to a gene: 8. The germline CDR1 and CDR2 sequences are LGHNA and YSLEER. The CDR3 extends over 15 amino acids. CDR3 protein: CASSKGQVLNTEAFF. DNA of the CDR3: TGCGCCAGCAGCAAAGGACAGGTGCTAAACACTGAAGCTTTCTTT.

The V and J genes are TRBV7-9 and TRBJ1-1; TRBD1 agrees at 11 bases. This CDR3 spans 17 amino acids. J was trimmed by 1 base and V by 1 base; bases with no gene match: 5. The germline V gene encodes CDR1 SEHNR and CDR2 FQNEAQ (reference sequence). The CDR3 region is CASSLGVGTGGNTEAFF. The CDR3, as DNA: TGTGCCAGCAGCTTAGGCGTCGGGACAGGGGGGAACACTGAAGCTTTCTTT.

The chain couples TRBV6-5 to TRBJ2-7; D perhaps matches TRBD2 (5 bases). The germline gives CDR1 MNHEY, CDR2 SVGAGI. The CDR3 has 14 amino acids. V was trimmed by 6 bases and J by 4 bases, leaving 16 bases between them. The CDR3 region is CASRPGGRDYEQYF. The CDR3 coding sequence is TGTGCCAGCAGACCTGGAGGCCGAGATTACGAGCAGTACTTC.

The V call is TRBV5-1, the J call TRBJ2-6; no clear D. V dropped 2 bases and J dropped 4 bases, with 7 bases sitting between them. The CDR3 contains 14 residues. In germline, CDR1 is SGHRS, CDR2 YFSETQ. The CDR3 protein is CASSFVSGANVLTF. DNA of the CDR3: TGCGCCAGCAGCTTCGTGTCGGGGGCCAACGTCCTGACTTTC.

The V gene is TRBV28, the J gene TRBJ2-3, with D possibly being TRBD1 (5 bases). This CDR3 is 15 amino acids long. V gave up 5 bases and J gave up 2 bases, with 14 bases separating them. CDR1 is MDHEN, CDR2 SYDVKM, per germline. The CDR3 spells CASSPPRGITDTQYF. The CDR3 DNA is TGTGCCAGCAGTCCCCCTAGGGGAATCACAGATACGCAGTATTTT.

In this sample, this clone turned up a few times. The chain joins TRBV5-5 to TRBJ1-2; tentative D call: TRBD1 (6 bases). The V end lost 0 bases, the J end lost 4 bases, and 19 bases lay between the germline ends. CDR1 SGHKS and CDR2 YYEKEE come from the germline V gene (reference sequence). The CDR3 has 17 amino acids. The CDR3 loop is CASSLAANAGGGYGYTF. CDR3 in DNA: TGTGCCAGCAGCTTGGCGGCAAACGCTGGGGGCGGCTATGGCTACACCTTC.

Only one count was recorded for this clone. CDR3 DNA sequence: TGTGCCAGCAGTTTAAGGTCTAGCGGGAGTCTGGTAGATACGCAGTATTTT. The encoded protein is CASSLRSSGSLVDTQYF. The gene calls are TRBV27 and TRBJ2-3; 10 bases fit TRBD2. The germline V gene encodes CDR1 MNHEY and CDR2 SMNVEV (reference sequence). This CDR3 is built from 17 residues. V lost 2 bases and J lost 5; bases outside the gene matches: 10.

This chain connects TRBV27 to TRBJ2-4; 10 bases fit TRBD1. The junction had 4 bases not matched to a gene; V was cut back by 5 bases and J by 0 bases. Germline V gene lookup returns CDR1 MNHEY and CDR2 SMNVEV (reference sequence). This CDR3 region has 16 residues. The CDR3 region is CASSRDRGLAKNIQYF. CDR3 bases: TGTGCCAGCAGTCGAGACAGGGGGCTAGCCAAAAACATTCAGTACTTC.

The chain uses TRBV11-2 and TRBJ1-4, with TRBD1 as a possible D gene (6 bases). The CDR3 covers 15 residues. Germline loops: CDR1 SGHAT, CDR2 FQNNGV. V was cut by 3 bases and J by 6 bases, with 14 bases left in between. CDR3 in amino acids: CASSFLTQGYEKLFF. The CDR3 bases are TGTGCCAGCAGCTTCCTCACACAGGGATATGAAAAACTGTTTTTT.